The rows below give T cell receptor beta chains drawn from one sample of a study of blood T cell repertoires in COVID-19. TCRdb's table, derived via immunoSEQ multiplex PCR, lists solely in-frame clones and lacks some. The table has roughly 230,000 clones, less than 90% seen once. What was sequenced was peripheral blood. These receptors all come from a man in his sixties or seventies with acute or convalescent COVID-19. Each CDR3 is given without its conserved first and last residue. Each record gives: D gene, CDR3 length, V gene, clone size, CDR3 protein. D genes are given only for firm matches. Clone size is stated in some rows and not others, as once, few, many or a class when expanded.

TRBD1 14 TRBV6-1 NA ASSEAIGTAGNTIY
NA 10 TRBV10-3 NA ATQGSGNTIY
TRBD1 13 TRBV6-5 once ASRVQWDRDQPQH
TRBD1 16 TRBV9 NA ASSPLPRDGQVGYGYT
NA 12 TRBV24-1 NA ATSAAGSYNEQF
NA 10 TRBV12-3/TRBV12-4 NA ASSFREYEQY
NA 12 TRBV10-3 NA AIPKVAVAGELF
NA 11 TRBV19 NA ASSNRASNEQF
NA 11 TRBV7-3 NA ASSPGTYNEQF
NA 13 TRBV7-9 NA ASSPLGHRADTQY
NA 10 TRBV6-5 NA ASRSAGGEAF
TRBD1 13 TRBV7-2 NA ASSLGGQGNYGYT
TRBD2 13 TRBV11-2 NA ASSFQSGSGDTQY
NA 13 TRBV7-3 few ASSPSPGPSYEQY
TRBD1 13 TRBV4-2 NA ASSQWDRAAGELF
TRBD1 14 TRBV4-3 many ASSQAAGQGGNEQF
NA 11 TRBV5-1 NA ASNRDAGGELF
NA 14 TRBV5-4 NA ASSLFEGLQYNEQF
TRBD1 11 TRBV6-2/TRBV6-3 NA ASSRDSYSPLH
NA 13 TRBV18 NA ASSPDRGYNYGYT
TRBD1 13 TRBV6-1 few ASSEAGTAQETQY
NA 9 TRBV5-1 NA ASSEIGELF
TRBD1 13 TRBV7-2 NA ASSRTGPANYGYT
NA 13 TRBV7-8 NA ASSLDGGARYGYT
TRBD2 13 TRBV5-4 once ASSLASGLQETQY
TRBD2 12 TRBV30 NA AWSLGLAGNEQF
TRBD1 12 TRBV9 NA ASSGTGGGNTIY
TRBD1 13 TRBV15 NA ATSRRDSLNTEAF
TRBD1 13 TRBV18 NA ASSPGQGGDYGYT
TRBD2 12 TRBV7-2 NA ASSSSGRADTQY
NA 13 TRBV6-2/TRBV6-3 NA ASSYGHARTDTQY
NA 11 TRBV18 NA ASSPGQNEKLF
NA 14 TRBV2 few ASSEAIQGGNQPQH
NA 10 TRBV12-3/TRBV12-4 NA ASSPEFGELF
TRBD1 12 TRBV19 once ASSTTTGADGYT
NA 13 TRBV19 few ASKAGQGEVSPLH
NA 10 TRBV6-5 NA ASSSGLTEAF